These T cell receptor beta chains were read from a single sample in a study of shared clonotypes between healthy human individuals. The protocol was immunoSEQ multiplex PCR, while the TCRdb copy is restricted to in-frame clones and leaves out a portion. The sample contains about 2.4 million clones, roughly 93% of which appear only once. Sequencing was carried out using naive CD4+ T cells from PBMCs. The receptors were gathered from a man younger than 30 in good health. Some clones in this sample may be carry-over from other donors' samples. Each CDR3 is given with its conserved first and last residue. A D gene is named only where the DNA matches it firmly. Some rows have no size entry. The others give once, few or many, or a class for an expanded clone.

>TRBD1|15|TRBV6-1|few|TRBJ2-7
CASSELGQGWYEQYF
TGTGCCAGCAGTGAATTGGGACAGGGGTGGTACGAGCAGTACTTC
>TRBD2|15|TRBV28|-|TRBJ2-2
CASRQPLRGTEKLFF
TGTGCCAGCAGACAGCCCCTGCGGGGGACGGAGAAGCTGTTTTTT
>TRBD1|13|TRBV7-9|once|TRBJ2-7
CASSRDSTGEQYF
TGTGCCAGCAGCCGGGACAGCACGGGGGAGCAGTACTTC
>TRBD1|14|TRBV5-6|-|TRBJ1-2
CASSLGQGVGGYTF
TGTGCCAGCAGCTTGGGACAGGGCGTGGGGGGCTACACCTTC
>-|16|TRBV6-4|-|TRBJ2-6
CASSDSGLPGANVLTF
TGTGCCAGCAGTGACTCAGGATTGCCTGGGGCCAACGTCCTGACTTTC
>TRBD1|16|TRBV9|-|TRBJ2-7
CASSAGRGQPFYEQYF
TGTGCCAGCAGCGCGGGCCGGGGACAGCCTTTTTACGAGCAGTACTTC
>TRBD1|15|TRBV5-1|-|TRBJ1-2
CASVVGTASNYGYTF
TGCGCCAGCGTGGTAGGGACAGCTTCTAACTATGGCTACACCTTC
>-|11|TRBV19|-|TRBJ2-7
CASGSSYEQYF
TGTGCCAGTGGGAGCTCCTACGAGCAGTACTTC
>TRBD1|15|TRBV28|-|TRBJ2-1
CASSLPGQAYNEQFF
TGTGCCAGCAGTTTGCCAGGACAGGCCTACAATGAGCAGTTCTTC
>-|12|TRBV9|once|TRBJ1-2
CASSRWEGGYTF
TGTGCCAGCAGCCGTTGGGAGGGTGGCTACACCTTC
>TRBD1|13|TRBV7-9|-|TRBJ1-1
CASSFGTGREAFF
TGTGCCAGCAGCTTTGGGACAGGCCGTGAAGCTTTCTTT
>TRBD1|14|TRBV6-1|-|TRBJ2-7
CASSGRGRPTTQYF
TGTGCCAGCAGCGGCAGGGGGCGACCTACGACGCAGTACTTC
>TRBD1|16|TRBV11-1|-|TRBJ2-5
CASSIMTGSAVETQYF
TGTGCCAGCAGCATCATGACAGGGTCAGCGGTGGAGACCCAGTACTTC
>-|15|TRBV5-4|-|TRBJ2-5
CASSEKTGDGETQYF
TGTGCCAGCAGCGAAAAAACGGGAGATGGAGAGACCCAGTACTTC
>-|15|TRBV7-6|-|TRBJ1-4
CASSFTGTGNEKLFF
TGTGCCAGCAGCTTTACCGGGACGGGCAATGAAAAACTGTTTTTT
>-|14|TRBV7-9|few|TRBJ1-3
CASSSSGSGNTIYF
TGTGCCAGCAGCTCGTCGGGGTCCGGAAACACCATATATTTT
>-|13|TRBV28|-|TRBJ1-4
CASSFQDLGKLFF
TGTGCCAGCAGTTTCCAGGATTTAGGAAAACTGTTTTTT
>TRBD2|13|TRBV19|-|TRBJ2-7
CASSIVGGTEQYF
TGTGCCAGTAGTATAGTGGGGGGGACCGAGCAGTACTTC
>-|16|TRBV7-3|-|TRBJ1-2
CASSLRGDDSGDGYTF
TGTGCCAGCAGCTTAAGGGGGGACGATTCTGGGGATGGCTACACCTTC
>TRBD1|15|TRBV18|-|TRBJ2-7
CASSPRSGTGAEQYF
TGTGCCAGCTCACCCAGATCCGGGACAGGGGCCGAGCAGTACTTC
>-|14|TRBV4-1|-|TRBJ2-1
CASRRVVADNEQFF
TGCGCCAGTCGTCGGGTGGTAGCGGACAATGAGCAGTTCTTC
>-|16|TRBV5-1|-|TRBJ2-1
CASSLALASSYNEQFF
TGCGCCAGCAGCCTAGCCCTAGCAAGCTCCTACAATGAGCAGTTCTTC
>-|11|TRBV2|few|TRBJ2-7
CATGQQYEQYF
TGTGCCACCGGACAACAGTACGAGCAGTACTTC
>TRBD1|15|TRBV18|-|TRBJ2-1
CASSPSGQGPPREFF
TGTGCCAGCTCACCCTCGGGACAGGGACCCCCCAGGGAGTTCTTC
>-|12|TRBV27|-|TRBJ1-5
CASGGSDQPQHF
TGTGCCAGCGGGGGTAGCGATCAGCCCCAGCATTTT
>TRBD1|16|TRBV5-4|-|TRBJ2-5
CASSLLGTGASETQYF
TGTGCCAGCAGCTTGCTTGGGACAGGGGCCTCGGAGACCCAGTACTTC
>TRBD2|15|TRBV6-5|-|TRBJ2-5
CASSYLGTSGETQYF
TGTGCCAGCAGTTACCTCGGGACTAGCGGGGAGACCCAGTACTTC
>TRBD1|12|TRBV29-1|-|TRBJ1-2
CSVVSGGGGYTF
TGCAGCGTTGTTTCAGGGGGTGGAGGCTACACCTTC
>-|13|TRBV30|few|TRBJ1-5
CAWNKDGGQPQHF
TGTGCCTGGAATAAGGACGGCGGTCAGCCCCAGCATTTT
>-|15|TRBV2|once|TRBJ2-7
CASSEAKRSYYEQYF
TGTGCCAGCAGTGAAGCGAAGCGGAGCTATTACGAGCAGTACTTC
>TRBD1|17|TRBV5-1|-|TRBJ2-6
CASLPHGQGSGANVLTF
TGCGCCAGCCTCCCCCACGGACAGGGGTCTGGGGCCAACGTCCTGACTTTC
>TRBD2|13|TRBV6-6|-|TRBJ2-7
CASSLLAGAEQYF
TGTGCCAGCAGCCTACTAGCGGGAGCCGAGCAGTACTTC
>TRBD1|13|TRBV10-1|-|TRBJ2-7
CASSDWTGNEQYF
TGCGCCAGCAGTGACTGGACAGGGAACGAGCAGTACTTC
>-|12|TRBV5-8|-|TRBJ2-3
CASSLAPDTQYF
TGTGCCAGCAGCTTGGCCCCAGATACGCAGTATTTT
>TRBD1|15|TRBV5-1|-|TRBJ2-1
CASSLGTGTYNEQFF
TGCGCCAGCAGCTTGGGGACAGGGACCTACAATGAGCAGTTCTTC
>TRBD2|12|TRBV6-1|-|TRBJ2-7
CASTSGTYEQYF
TGTGCCAGCACTAGCGGCACCTACGAGCAGTACTTC
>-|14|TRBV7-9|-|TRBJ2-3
CASSLEGPAVTQYF
TGTGCCAGCAGCTTAGAGGGACCGGCGGTTACGCAGTATTTT
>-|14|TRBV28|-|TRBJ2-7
CASRVGGARNEQYF
TGTGCCAGCAGAGTAGGGGGGGCTAGGAACGAGCAGTACTTC
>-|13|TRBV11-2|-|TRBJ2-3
CASSLVITPAQYF
TGTGCCAGCAGCTTAGTCATTACCCCTGCGCAGTATTTT
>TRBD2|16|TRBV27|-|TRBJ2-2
CASSSLAGGGTGELFF
TGTGCCAGCAGTTCACTAGCGGGAGGGGGCACCGGGGAGCTGTTTTTT
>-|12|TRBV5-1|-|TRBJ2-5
CASSPNKETQYF
TGCGCCAGCAGCCCCAACAAGGAGACCCAGTACTTC
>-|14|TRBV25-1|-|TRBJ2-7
CASSGISKGSEQYF
TGTGCCAGCAGTGGCATTAGCAAGGGAAGCGAGCAGTACTTC
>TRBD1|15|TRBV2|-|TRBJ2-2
CASTRQGATTGELFF
TGTGCCAGCACCCGACAGGGGGCTACCACCGGGGAGCTGTTTTTT
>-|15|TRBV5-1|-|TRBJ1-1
CASSLPDSLNTEAFF
TGCGCCAGCAGCTTACCCGACAGCCTGAACACTGAAGCTTTCTTT
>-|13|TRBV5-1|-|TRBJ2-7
CASRGPSSLEQYF
TGCGCCAGCAGAGGACCCTCGTCCCTCGAGCAGTACTTC
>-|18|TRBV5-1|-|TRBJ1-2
CASSLARSAGRSGYGYTF
TGCGCCAGCAGCTTGGCCAGATCCGCTGGGAGGAGTGGCTATGGCTACACCTTC